The next 20 T cell receptor beta chains were all read from a single sample in a study of T cell changes during pregnancy in multiple sclerosis. Measured with immunoSEQ multiplex PCR; TCRdb has only the in-frame clones, and not every one. Of about 44,000 clones listed, roughly nine tenths were seen once; the top ten hold about 1%. The sequenced sample was CD4+ T cells from peripheral blood mononuclear cells, obtained after pregnancy. Receptors originate from a female donor with multiple sclerosis, enrolled in a pregnancy study.

The chain uses TRBV18 and TRBJ1-5, with D unresolved. Germline loops: CDR1 KGHSH, CDR2 LQKENI. V was cut by 2 bases and J by 4 bases, with 6 bases left in between. The CDR3 runs 13 residues. CDR3 bases: TGTGCCAGCTCACCAGAGGAAAATCAGCCCCAGCATTTT. Protein product: CASSPEENQPQHF.

V and J are TRBV5-4 and TRBJ1-2; no definite D call. This CDR3 has 14 amino acids. The V and J ends lost 0 bases and 2 bases respectively, with 8 bases between them. From germline, CDR1 is SGHNT and CDR2 YYREEE (reference sequence). CDR3 coding DNA: TGTGCCAGCAGCTTGGTTTCGTTAAACTATGGCTACACCTTC. Amino acids: CASSLVSLNYGYTF.

This clone has just one count. This chain joins TRBV16 and TRBJ2-7; the D is unclear. Germline lookup yields CDR1 KGHSY and CDR2 FQNENV. This CDR3 comprises 16 residues. V was clipped by 4 bases and J by 2 bases, with 18 bases between them. CDR3 coding DNA: TGTGCCAGCAGCCGGTCCCGAATAGCCAATACCTACGAGCAGTACTTC. It specifies CASSRSRIANTYEQYF.

The gene calls are TRBV14 and TRBJ1-2; TRBD1 might be the D (6 bases). Germline V lookup: CDR1 SGHDN, CDR2 FVKESK. The CDR3 has 15 residues. Trimming left V 4 bases short and J 4 bases short, with 16 bases between. CDR3 protein: CASSPLTGGGYGYTF. DNA for the CDR3: TGTGCCAGCAGCCCCCTGACAGGAGGAGGCTATGGCTACACCTTC.

V usage is TRBV5-6 and J usage is TRBJ2-7, with a tentative D call TRBD1 (6 bases). The CDR3 is made up of 15 amino acids. Trimming stripped 4 bases from V and 2 bases from J, with 16 bases between. The germline CDR1 and CDR2 sequences are SGHDT and YYEEEE. The CDR3: CASSRRKGETYEQYF. CDR3 DNA sequence: TGTGCCAGCAGCCGCAGGAAGGGGGAGACCTACGAGCAGTACTTC.

The J gene is TRBJ2-5, the V gene TRBV30; D gene unclear. Germline V CDR1 and CDR2: GTSNPN, SVGIG (reference sequence). V was shortened by 3 bases and J by 4 bases, with 12 bases between the two germline ends. The CDR3 has 13 residues. CDR3 protein: CAWSSTTVETQYF. Written as DNA, the CDR3 is TGTGCCTGGAGCTCCACTACGGTAGAGACCCAGTACTTC.

The V and J genes are TRBV30 and TRBJ2-5; 8 nucleotides align to TRBD1. Germline assignment: CDR1 GTSNPN and CDR2 SVGIG (reference sequence). V lost 5 bases and J lost 4; bases outside the gene matches: 9. The CDR3 sequence is 14 residues long. The chain's CDR3 is CAWGQGARGETQYF. In DNA, the CDR3 is TGTGCCTGGGGCCAGGGGGCGCGGGGAGAGACCCAGTACTTC.

The CDR3 nucleotides read TGTGCCACCAGCAGAGATCCAGCAGCGGACGAGCAGTACTTC. Its protein product is CATSRDPAADEQYF. The chain joins TRBV15 to TRBJ2-7; maybe TRBD2 (5 bases). Trimming removed 0 bases from V and 5 bases from J, with 11 bases in between. The CDR3 consists of 14 residues. The germline CDR1 and CDR2 sequences are LNHNV and YYDKDF (reference sequence). The full variable domain, completed using reference TRBV15 and TRBJ2-7, is DAMVIQNPRYQVTQFGKPVTLSCSQTLNHNVMYWYQQKSSQAPKLLFHYYDKDFNNEADTPDNFQSRRPNTSFCFLDIRSPGLGDTAMYLCATSRDPAADEQYFGPGTRLTVT.

The chain is built from TRBV7-2 and TRBJ2-7; D unresolved. CDR1 and CDR2 from the germline V gene are SGHTA and FQGNSA. The CDR3 extends over 14 amino acids. V was clipped by 0 bases and J by 0 bases, with 6 bases between them. CDR3 region: CASSLAGSSYEQYF. The CDR3 DNA reads TGTGCCAGCAGCTTAGCGGGCAGCTCCTACGAGCAGTACTTC.

The CDR3 loop reads CASSLGQVNTEAFF. The CDR3 DNA sequence: TGTGCCAGCAGCTTAGGTCAGGTGAACACTGAAGCTTTCTTT. J is TRBJ1-1 and V is TRBV7-6; D gene unclear. V shed 1 base and J shed 0 bases, with 6 bases lying between them. Germline V lookup: CDR1 SGHVS, CDR2 FNYEAQ. CDR3 length: 14 amino acids.

The chain links TRBV4-2 to TRBJ2-7, with D hard to call. Germline CDR1 is LGHNA and CDR2 is YNFKEQ. The V end lost 1 base, the J end lost 6 bases, and 16 bases lay between the germline ends. This CDR3 spans 15 amino acids. DNA of the CDR3: TGTGCCAGCAGCCAAGTTACAGCCAATTCTTTCGAGCAGTACTTC. It yields the protein CASSQVTANSFEQYF.

This sequence joins TRBV29-1 and TRBJ2-3; 8 nucleotides agree with TRBD1. Germline loops: CDR1 SQVTM, CDR2 ANQGSEA. CDR3 length: 13 residues. V lost 3 bases and J lost 1; bases outside the gene matches: 0. The CDR3 protein is CSVEDRGTDTQYF. The CDR3 DNA sequence: TGCAGCGTTGAGGACAGGGGCACAGATACGCAGTATTTT.

CDR3 sequence: CASSPRTGRDTQYF. The DNA for the CDR3 is TGTGCCAGTAGTCCTCGGACAGGGAGGGATACGCAGTATTTT. The chain couples TRBV19 to TRBJ2-3; TRBD1 agrees at 8 bases. This CDR3 has 14 residues. The germline V gene encodes CDR1 LNHDA and CDR2 SQIVND (reference sequence). The junction had 7 bases not matched to a gene; V was cut back by 5 bases and J by 6 bases.

The chain employs TRBV11-2 and TRBJ1-1, with D possibly TRBD1 on 5 matching bases. The CDR3 extends over 17 amino acids. The V gene lost 1 base and the J gene lost 5 bases, with 20 bases spanning the gap. The germline V gene encodes CDR1 SGHAT and CDR2 FQNNGV. CDR3 sequence: CASSLAGRGGGRTEAFF. CDR3 DNA: TGTGCCAGCAGCTTAGCGGGGAGGGGAGGAGGTCGAACTGAAGCTTTCTTT.

In the case of this clone: Other DNA sequences in this specimen translate into the identical CDR3. This chain joins TRBV7-2 and TRBJ2-3; D is undetermined. CDR3 length equals 12 residues. Per the germline V gene, CDR1 is SGHTA and CDR2 is FQGNSA. Deletions cut 5 bases from V and 2 bases from J, with 5 bases between. CDR3 bases: TGTGCCAGCAGCCCCTCCACAGATACGCAGTATTTT. It translates to CASSPSTDTQYF.

The chain employs TRBV28 and TRBJ2-1; a weak D match, TRBD2 (6 bases). The V end was cut by 5 bases, the J end by 1 base, with 6 bases between. The length of the CDR3 is 13 residues. Germline-derived CDR1 and CDR2 are MDHEN and SYDVKM. Written as DNA, the CDR3 is TGTGCCAGCAGTAGCGGGTCCTACAATGAGCAGTTCTTC. Translation gives CASSSGSYNEQFF. The variable domain in full, completed from reference TRBV28 and TRBJ2-1, reads DVKVTQSSRYLVKRTGEKVFLECVQDMDHENMFWYRQDPGLGLRLIYFSYDVKMKEKGDIPEGYSVSREKKERFSLILESASTNQTSMYLCASSSGSYNEQFFGPGTRLTVL.

The chain employs TRBV30 and TRBJ1-2; tentative D call: TRBD1 (5 bases). The V gene's germline CDR1 is GTSNPN and CDR2 SVGIG (reference sequence). Trimming cost V 1 base and J 7 bases, with 10 bases left between them. The CDR3 length is 12 residues. The CDR3 reads CAWSDRHGGYTF. The CDR3 DNA is TGTGCCTGGAGTGACAGGCACGGTGGCTACACCTTC.

The genes are TRBV4-2 and TRBJ2-1, with D possibly TRBD2 on 6 matching bases. The CDR3 is made up of 15 amino acids. V dropped 1 base and J dropped 4 bases, with 11 bases sitting between them. Germline V gene data show CDR1 as LGHNA and CDR2 as YNFKEQ. The CDR3 sequence is CASSQGASEYNEQFF. Written as DNA, the CDR3 is TGTGCCAGCAGCCAAGGGGCTAGCGAATACAATGAGCAGTTCTTC.

The chain joins TRBV5-5 to TRBJ2-1, with a weak D call TRBD2 (5 bases). Germline CDR1 reads SGHKS; CDR2 reads YYEKEE (reference sequence). V was cut by 3 bases and J by 3 bases, with 22 bases left in between. The CDR3 consists of 18 residues. Here the CDR3 DNA reads TGTGCCAGCAGCTCCAACCTTGGGTTTCCAGGAGGCTACAATGAGCAGTTCTTC. It specifies CASSSNLGFPGGYNEQFF.

The chain combines TRBV19 with TRBJ1-4; possible D gene TRBD1, 6 bases. V was trimmed by 4 bases and J by 6 bases, leaving 15 bases between them. The CDR3 has 15 residues. Looked up from germline, CDR1 is LNHDA and CDR2 is SQIVND (reference sequence). Here the CDR3 reads CASSSGGGTYEKLFF. The CDR3, as DNA: TGTGCCAGTAGTAGCGGGGGCGGGACCTATGAAAAACTGTTTTTT.